This TCR beta chain was found in a study of blood T cell repertoires in COVID-19. Study-level information: Acute-phase and convalescent COVID-19 samples originated in the United States, Italy and Spain.

In the authors' workflow: Scientists estimated how many nucleated cells there were by amplifying reference gene primers. Some clones are missing from TCRdb's copy, which holds only in-frame ones; the method was immunoSEQ multiplex PCR. From that table come the V and J calls and clone size; the DNA was used to work out D and trimming. The sample shows fewer than 150,000 clones, about nine tenths of them seen only once. The CDR3 has 15 residues. V lost 3 bases, J lost 7 bases, and 14 bases lay in between. Germline-derived CDR1 and CDR2 are KGHDR and SFDVKD. The material sequenced was peripheral blood. The clonotype originates from a man aged 50 to 60 with active or convalescent COVID-19. The chain couples TRBV24-1 to TRBJ2-2; D perhaps matches TRBD1 (6 bases). The CDR3 sequence: CATSDPRTVGGELFF. The DNA for the CDR3 is TGTGCCACCAGTGATCCTCGGACAGTTGGCGGGGAGCTGTTTTTT.